Listed below are T cell receptor beta chains from one sample, sequenced in a study of shared clonotypes between healthy human individuals. The assay was immunoSEQ multiplex PCR, and TCRdb's table has in-frame clones only and misses some. The top ten hold roughly 0.14% of the sample, which has millions of clones, just over 90% seen once. The specimen sequenced was naive CD4+ T cells sorted from blood. The receptors stem from a young man in good health. The CDR3 runs from the conserved cysteine through the conserved F or W. D genes are given only for firm matches. Clone size, where shown, is once, few, many, or a class for clones that have expanded.

TRBJ2-5 | . | TRBV18 | 16 | . | CASSPPGRGSTETQYF | TGTGCCAGCTCACCACCCGGCAGGGGTAGTACAGAGACCCAGTACTTC
TRBJ2-3 | . | TRBV5-1 | 14 | . | CASSPPSGTDTQYF | TGCGCCAGCAGCCCTCCTAGCGGCACAGATACGCAGTATTTT
TRBJ1-1 | . | TRBV30 | 14 | . | CACARGPLGTEAFF | TGTGCCTGCGCACGGGGGCCCCTGGGGACTGAAGCTTTCTTT
TRBJ2-5 | . | TRBV5-1 | 13 | . | CASSLQLGETQYF | TGCGCCAGCAGCTTACAGCTGGGGGAGACCCAGTACTTC
TRBJ2-4 | once | TRBV6-1 | 19 | TRBD2 | CASSEAPLAGGLAKNIQYF | TGTGCCAGCAGTGAAGCTCCCCTAGCGGGAGGGTTAGCCAAAAACATTCAGTACTTC
TRBJ2-3 | . | TRBV10-3 | 16 | TRBD2 | CAISESGGGRTDTQYF | TGTGCCATCAGTGAGTCCGGGGGGGGACGCACAGATACGCAGTATTTT
TRBJ2-7 | . | TRBV5-1 | 15 | TRBD1 | CASSLSGTGTYEQYF | TGCGCCAGCAGCCTATCGGGGACAGGGACCTACGAGCAGTACTTC
TRBJ2-2 | . | TRBV30 | 13 | . | CAWSPRRSGELFF | TGTGCCTGGAGTCCTAGGAGATCCGGGGAGCTGTTTTTT
TRBJ1-3 | . | TRBV6-5 | 15 | TRBD1 | CASSSPGGTGNTIYF | TGTGCCAGCAGTTCCCCAGGGGGCACTGGAAACACCATATATTTT
TRBJ1-6 | . | TRBV11-2 | 14 | . | CASGGGARDSPLHF | TGTGCCAGCGGCGGGGGGGCGAGGGATTCACCCCTCCACTTT
TRBJ2-3 | . | TRBV27 | 16 | TRBD2 | CASSSGTRLTTDTQYF | TGTGCCAGCAGTTCCGGGACTAGACTAACCACAGATACGCAGTATTTT
TRBJ2-7 | . | TRBV5-1 | 18 | TRBD2 | CASSWGPDRDYLKNEQYF | TGCGCCAGCAGCTGGGGCCCAGACCGGGACTACCTCAAGAACGAGCAGTACTTC
TRBJ2-1 | . | TRBV9 | 16 | TRBD2 | CASSALGSGGFHEQFF | TGTGCCAGCAGCGCCCTGGGGAGCGGGGGGTTCCATGAGCAGTTCTTC
TRBJ1-6 | few | TRBV28 | 15 | TRBD1 | CASSPRGQGHSPLHF | TGTGCCAGCAGTCCCCGGGGACAGGGACATTCACCCCTCCACTTT
TRBJ1-6 | once | TRBV6-1 | 15 | . | CASKTGPLVGSPLHF | TGTGCCAGCAAAACCGGACCACTAGTGGGTTCACCCCTCCACTTT
TRBJ2-1 | once | TRBV6-6 | 16 | . | CASTIQLGSSYNEQFF | TGTGCCAGCACAATTCAATTGGGGAGCTCCTACAATGAGCAGTTCTTC
TRBJ1-4 | . | TRBV2 | 15 | TRBD1 | CASRAGTALNEKLFF | TGTGCCAGCAGAGCTGGGACAGCCCTTAATGAAAAACTGTTTTTT
TRBJ1-2 | . | TRBV30 | 18 | TRBD1 | CAWSFLEDRGLHSYGYTF | TGTGCCTGGAGTTTTTTGGAGGACAGGGGACTTCACTCCTATGGCTACACCTTC
TRBJ1-6 | . | TRBV5-1 | 15 | TRBD1 | CASTPSDRVGSPLHF | TGCGCCAGCACCCCCTCGGACAGGGTCGGCTCACCCCTCCACTTT
TRBJ2-5 | . | TRBV21-1 | 13 | . | CASSKAYQETQYF | TGTGCCAGCAGCAAAGCCTACCAAGAGACCCAGTACTTC
TRBJ1-3 | . | TRBV5-1 | 15 | TRBD1 | CASSRTGEGGNTIYF | TGCGCCAGCAGCCGGACAGGAGAGGGAGGAAACACCATATATTTT
TRBJ2-5 | . | TRBV4-2 | 18 | . | CASSQESKGQRGWETQYF | TGTGCCAGCAGCCAAGAGAGTAAGGGACAGCGGGGCTGGGAGACCCAGTACTTC
TRBJ2-1 | . | TRBV5-6 | 11 | . | CASSDNYEQFF | TGTGCCAGCAGCGACAACTATGAGCAGTTCTTC
TRBJ1-6 | . | TRBV6-4 | 13 | . | CASSVGFNSPLHF | TGTGCCAGCAGTGTGGGATTTAATTCACCCCTCCACTTT
TRBJ2-6 | . | TRBV5-1 | 15 | . | CASSLDLLGANVLTF | TGCGCCAGCAGCTTGGACCTCCTTGGGGCCAACGTCCTGACTTTC
TRBJ1-5 | . | TRBV5-1 | 13 | . | CASSFDSNQPQHF | TGCGCCAGCAGTTTCGATAGCAATCAGCCCCAGCATTTT
TRBJ1-3 | . | TRBV9 | 15 | TRBD1 | CASSEQGADGNTIYF | TGTGCCAGCAGCGAACAGGGGGCGGACGGAAACACCATATATTTT
TRBJ1-5 | once | TRBV18 | 14 | . | CASSPKGGDQPQHF | TGTGCCAGCTCACCAAAAGGCGGAGATCAGCCCCAGCATTTT
TRBJ1-6 | . | TRBV30 | 17 | TRBD1 | CAWSLDRTGRGNSPLHF | TGTGCCTGGAGTTTAGATCGGACAGGGAGAGGGAATTCACCCCTCCACTTT
TRBJ2-7 | . | TRBV5-1 | 14 | . | CASSRQGRGYEQYF | TGCGCCAGCAGCAGACAGGGGAGGGGCTACGAGCAGTACTTC
TRBJ2-7 | . | TRBV10-3 | 14 | . | CAISESSQGGEQYF | TGTGCCATCAGTGAGTCGAGTCAGGGTGGCGAGCAGTACTTC
TRBJ1-1 | . | TRBV6-1 | 13 | . | CANRRDTNTEAFF | TGTGCCAACCGGAGGGACACCAACACTGAAGCTTTCTTT
TRBJ2-2 | . | TRBV7-8 | 14 | TRBD1 | CATPDRTNTGELFF | TGTGCCACCCCGGACAGGACGAACACCGGGGAGCTGTTTTTT
TRBJ2-6 | . | TRBV30 | 16 | . | CAWSTGPISGANVLTF | TGTGCCTGGAGCACGGGACCTATCTCTGGGGCCAACGTCCTGACTTTC
TRBJ1-6 | . | TRBV7-9 | 14 | . | CASSYDRYNSPLHF | TGTGCCAGCAGCTACGACAGATATAATTCACCCCTCCACTTT
TRBJ2-1 | . | TRBV7-2 | 15 | TRBD1 | CASSLPGTGNNEQFF | TGTGCCAGCAGCCTTCCCGGGACAGGGAACAATGAGCAGTTCTTC
TRBJ2-5 | once | TRBV28 | 14 | TRBD2 | CASSLPGGPETQYF | TGTGCCAGCAGTTTACCGGGGGGGCCAGAGACCCAGTACTTC
TRBJ2-5 | . | TRBV11-2 | 16 | TRBD1 | CASSLGEPGQGETQYF | TGTGCCAGCAGCTTAGGCGAACCGGGACAGGGTGAGACCCAGTACTTC
TRBJ1-5 | . | TRBV30 | 15 | . | CAWSSPAGGNQPQHF | TGTGCCTGGAGTTCCCCCGCTGGGGGTAATCAGCCCCAGCATTTT
TRBJ2-2 | once | TRBV19 | 13 | . | CATRGLSDGELFF | TGTGCCACCCGAGGGCTGTCTGACGGGGAGCTGTTTTTT
TRBJ1-1 | . | TRBV2 | 13 | . | CASVPRGTSEAFF | TGTGCCAGCGTGCCAAGGGGTACAAGTGAAGCTTTCTTT
TRBJ2-3 | . | TRBV18 | 14 | . | CASSQPAAPDTQYF | TGTGCCAGCTCACAACCCGCCGCCCCAGATACGCAGTATTTT
TRBJ1-4 | once | TRBV9 | 14 | . | CASSVGGASEKLFF | TGTGCCAGCAGCGTAGGGGGGGCGTCTGAAAAACTGTTTTTT
TRBJ2-7 | . | TRBV28 | 12 | . | CASSFVDTARYF | TGTGCCAGCAGTTTTGTGGACACCGCTCGGTACTTC
TRBJ2-3 | . | TRBV6-6 | 14 | TRBD1 | CASRRRQGADTQYF | TGTGCCAGCAGGCGTCGACAGGGGGCAGATACGCAGTATTTT
TRBJ2-1 | . | TRBV7-7 | 15 | TRBD2 | CASSLGIAGYNEQFF | TGTGCTAGCAGCTTGGGGATAGCGGGATACAATGAGCAGTTCTTC
TRBJ1-6 | once | TRBV2 | 12 | . | CASRVSNSPLHF | TGTGCCAGCAGGGTTTCGAATTCACCCCTCCACTTT
TRBJ1-5 | . | TRBV7-9 | 14 | TRBD1 | CASSSDRAGQPQHF | TGTGCCAGCAGCTCCGACAGGGCAGGTCAGCCCCAGCATTTT
TRBJ2-5 | . | TRBV7-9 | 17 | TRBD2 | CASSLGSRRLAEETQYF | TGTGCCAGCAGCTTAGGGTCCCGCAGACTAGCGGAAGAGACCCAGTACTTC
TRBJ2-7 | . | TRBV10-3 | 12 | . | CAISDHTYEQYF | TGTGCCATCAGTGATCATACCTACGAGCAGTACTTC
TRBJ2-1 | . | TRBV5-6 | 16 | . | CASSLDWRGHHNEQFF | TGTGCCAGCAGCTTGGATTGGCGGGGGCACCACAATGAGCAGTTCTTC
TRBJ2-7 | . | TRBV6-5 | 13 | TRBD1 | CASSRDRAYEQYF | TGTGCCAGCAGTCGTGACAGGGCCTACGAGCAGTACTTC
TRBJ1-1 | . | TRBV7-9 | 12 | . | CASERQGTEAFF | TGTGCCAGCGAACGGCAGGGCACTGAAGCTTTCTTT
TRBJ2-7 | . | TRBV6-5 | 12 | . | CATRLVTYEQYF | TGTGCCACCCGACTGGTAACCTACGAGCAGTACTTC
TRBJ2-2 | . | TRBV5-1 | 12 | . | CASGYLAGELFF | TGCGCCAGCGGATATTTGGCCGGGGAGCTGTTTTTT
TRBJ2-3 | . | TRBV19 | 16 | . | CASRRSEGKSTDTQYF | TGTGCCAGTAGACGATCGGAGGGGAAGTCGACAGATACGCAGTATTTT
TRBJ2-7 | few | TRBV27 | 14 | . | CASSSNGGGIEQYF | TGTGCCAGCAGTTCTAATGGAGGGGGCATCGAGCAGTACTTC
TRBJ2-2 | . | TRBV28 | 15 | . | CASSLVAISTGELFF | TGTGCCAGCAGTTTAGTGGCCATTTCGACCGGGGAGCTGTTTTTT